This T cell receptor (beta chain) was recovered during a study of regulatory T cells in long-lasting Graves disease. Whole-study findings and limits: Accuracy could have been hurt by small sample size.

HTBI primers from iRepertoire and Arm-PCR of CDR3 regions yielded the TCR beta libraries. TCRdb ran MiXCR on the multiplex PCR reads and lists one entry per CDR3 protein. The sample holds fewer than 550,000 distinct CDR3 sequences, over 15% seen once. With V trimmed by 2 bases and J by 5 bases, 2 bases remained unmatched. The CDR3 is 14 residues long. CDR1 MDHEN and CDR2 SYDVKM come from the germline V gene. The table lists this clonotype with many counts. No antigen is known for it. The time point was: newly diagnosed GD, antithyroid drugs for less than 3 months. Extracted PBMC RNA gave rise to the TCR library. These data were also filed under a second study, of T cells in Graves' hyperthyroidism and ophthalmopathy. As that report states: Stable Graves' hyperthyroidism meant no ophthalmopathy progression within 18 months. Initially, a first-round RT-PCR of the TCR CDR3 employed the HTBI primer set. Ophthalmopathy onset followed model prediction by a median about seven months.

The V and J genes are TRBV28 and TRBJ2-7, with 11 bases matching TRBD2. The origin of this receptor is a young woman with Graves disease. Material: peripheral blood mononuclear cells (PBMCs), obtained at new diagnosis, from a patient treated with antithyroid drugs. CDR3 in DNA: TGTGCCAGCAGTTTAACTAGCGGGAGACACGAGCAGTACTTC. Its translation is CASSLTSGRHEQYF.